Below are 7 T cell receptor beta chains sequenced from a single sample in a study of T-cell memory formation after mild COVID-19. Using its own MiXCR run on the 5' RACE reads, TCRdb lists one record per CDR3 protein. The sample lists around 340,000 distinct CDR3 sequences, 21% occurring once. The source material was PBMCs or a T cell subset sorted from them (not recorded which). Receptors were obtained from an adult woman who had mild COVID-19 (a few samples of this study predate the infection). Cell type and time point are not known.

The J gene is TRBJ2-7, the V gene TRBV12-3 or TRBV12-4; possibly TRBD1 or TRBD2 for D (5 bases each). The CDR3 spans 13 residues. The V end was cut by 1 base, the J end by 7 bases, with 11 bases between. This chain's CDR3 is CASSLGGVWEQYF. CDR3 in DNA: TGTGCCAGCAGTTTAGGAGGGGTGTGGGAGCAGTACTTC.

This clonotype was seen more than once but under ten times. CDR3 protein: CASSGPGQGTPYEQYF. CDR3 DNA: TGTGCCAGCAGCGGACCGGGACAGGGAACCCCCTACGAGCAGTACTTC. V usage is TRBV7-9 and J usage is TRBJ2-7, with 9 bases aligning to TRBD1. Germline trimming cut 5 bases from V and 2 bases from J; bases unmatched to any gene: 10. The CDR3 sequence is 16 residues long. Germline values: CDR1 SEHNR, CDR2 FQNEAQ (reference sequence).

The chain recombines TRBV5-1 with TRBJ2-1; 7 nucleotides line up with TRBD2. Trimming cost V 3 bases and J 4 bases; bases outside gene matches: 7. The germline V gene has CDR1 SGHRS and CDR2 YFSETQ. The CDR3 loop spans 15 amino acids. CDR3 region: CASSSGLDPYNEQFF. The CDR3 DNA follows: TGCGCCAGCAGCTCCGGACTAGACCCTTACAATGAGCAGTTCTTC.

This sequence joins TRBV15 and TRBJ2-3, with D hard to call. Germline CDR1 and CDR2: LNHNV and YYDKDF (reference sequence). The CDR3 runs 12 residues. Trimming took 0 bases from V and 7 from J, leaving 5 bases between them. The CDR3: CATSRDSNTQYF. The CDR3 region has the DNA TGTGCCACCAGCAGAGACTCCAATACGCAGTATTTT.

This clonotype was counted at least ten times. CDR3 DNA sequence: TGTGCCAGCAGCGCGGGACAGTATAGCAATCAGCCCCAGCATTTT. This translates into CASSAGQYSNQPQHF. The chain joins TRBV7-9 to TRBJ1-5; 7 nucleotides match TRBD1. The CDR3 spans 15 residues. The V gene's germline CDR1 is SEHNR and CDR2 FQNEAQ (reference sequence). Trimming took 5 bases from V and 0 from J; bases not matched to a gene: 4.

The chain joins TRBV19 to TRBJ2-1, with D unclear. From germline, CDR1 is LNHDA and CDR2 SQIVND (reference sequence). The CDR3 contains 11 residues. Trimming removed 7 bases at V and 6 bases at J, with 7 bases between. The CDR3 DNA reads TGTGCCAGTATCCTGGGCAATGAGCAGTTCTTC. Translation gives CASILGNEQFF.

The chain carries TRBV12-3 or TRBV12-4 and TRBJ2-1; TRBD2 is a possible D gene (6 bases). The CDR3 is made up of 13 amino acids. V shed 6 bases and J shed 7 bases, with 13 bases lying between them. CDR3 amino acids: CASRGGKHNEQFF. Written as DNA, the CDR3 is TGTGCCAGCAGAGGCGGGAAGCATAATGAGCAGTTCTTC.